Included here is one T cell receptor beta chain sequence, with context. Ten or more counts support this clonotype. The antigen it binds to is not known. No qualities accompany the bases; no much larger clone lies one base away. Ophthalmopathy patients had moderately to severely active disease, Clinical Activity Score of at least 3, NOSPECS grade of at least 4, and duration under 3 months. The study excluded patients with uncontrolled infections, other autoimmune diseases, pregnancy or lactation. Diagnoses relied on clinical symptoms, serum thyroxine and TRAb, thyroid ultrasound and orbital computed tomography. PBMCs were isolated from more than 9 ml of fresh peripheral blood by Ficoll-Paque density gradient centrifugation. Total RNA was extracted using Trizol reagent, and RNA quality was assessed on an Agilent 2100 Bioanalyzer. TCR beta CDR3 regions were amplified from RNA transcripts. The TCR CDR3 was subjected to a first round of RT-PCR using the HTBI primer set and the Qiagen OneStep RT-PCR kit. The libraries were constructed in a second round of multiplex PCR and then size-selected and purified. Libraries were sequenced paired-end with 100 bp reads on an Illumina HiSeq2000. The paper's data handling went like this. SOAPnuke was used to process the raw data, removing reads that contained adapters or uncalled bases, had a mean Phred below 15, or lacked an exact match to the constant primer or identifier. COPE v1.2.5 was used to merge the high-quality paired reads, and each unique nucleotide sequence was defined as a clonotype. Clonotypes were aligned to IMGT TRBV, TRBD and TRBJ reference segments using MiTCR v1.1. Analysis was restricted to V-J combinations with a frequency above 0.0001, which covered roughly 99% of repertoires. The TCS score was defined as F50 (clonal expansion) divided by E x V (chaos), with BLOSUM62-based TCRdist calculated between CDR3 peptides within each V-J. Welch's t-statistics and random forest reduced 514 V-J features to 13, which were used in a naive Bayes classifier (R e1071). TCRdb reprocessing: public reads trimmed at Q25 with fastp, clones called with MiXCR, in-frame beta chains kept. Identical CDR3 proteins give one entry, which carries the most common genes and DNA. None of the V and J calls come from the authors' own analysis; TCRdb made them. In all, the sample holds about 260,000 distinct CDR3 sequences, and about 16% of those were seen once. The ten largest make up approximately 30% of the sample.

The data were taken from a study of T cells in Graves' hyperthyroidism and ophthalmopathy (dated by TCRdb to the late 2010s). With regard to the full study: Peripheral blood was collected at initial diagnosis, before any treatment. TCR Vbeta CDR3 sequencing of roughly 140 peripheral blood samples (under 45 ophthalmopathy, under 80 hyperthyroidism and around 17 progressor patients) is reported in the paper. To identify TCR V-J signatures that set the groups apart, the researchers used a discovery cohort of about a hundred patients, made up of roughly 45 with Graves' ophthalmopathy and some 55 with stable Graves' hyperthyroidism. The study also compared thyroid tissue and blood T-cell repertoires from about 6 Graves' hyperthyroidism patients. An independent validation cohort of some 18 hyperthyroidism patients and approximately 16 patients who later progressed to ophthalmopathy tested prospective prediction of ophthalmopathy. Following sampling, methimazole starting at 30 mg daily was given to hyperthyroidism patients, and high-dose intravenous methylprednisolone was given to ophthalmopathy patients. The roughly 90 discovery patients were divided at random into training and test sets in a 7:3 ratio.

Study-wide conclusions, independent of this receptor: Most expanded thyroid clonotypes (frequency above 0.001) were also detected in blood, suggesting blood repertoires may reflect thyroid immune responses. A 13 V-J signature model separated ophthalmopathy from stable hyperthyroidism, with around 91% sensitivity and approximately 81% specificity in cross-validation and 80%/75% in testing. Sample size was not statistically predetermined, and blinding of investigators to group allocation was not performed. In validation, the model predicted progression to ophthalmopathy with around 71% sensitivity and approximately 74% specificity, a median of approximately 6.5 months before onset.

V lost 2 bases and J lost 1 base; the stretch between them is 5 bases long. Counted from cysteine to phenylalanine, this CDR3 has 13 amino acids. The retained sequence is limited to the CDR3, 39 bases, with the frame set at the first base. The germline V gene sets CDR1 to MDHEN and CDR2 to SYDVKM. The sequenced sample consisted of blood. The clonotype originates from a woman between 18 and 30 years old with Graves' ophthalmopathy. Recombination connected TRBV28 to TRBJ1-1; no D gene call is confident. The CDR3 protein sequence reads: CASSLAWNTEAFF. The nucleotide sequence is TGTGCCAGCAGTTTAGCCTGGAACACTGAAGCTTTCTTT.